The entry that follows covers one T cell receptor (beta chain) sequence. The antigen is undetermined. Data came from immunoSEQ multiplex PCR; TCRdb stores just in-frame clones and leaves some out. The repertoire holds about 120,000 clones, 80% to 90% seen once, with approximately 6.5% in the top ten. The data belong to a study of T cell responses to AZD1222 COVID-19 vaccine. Findings of the study overall: Mapped onto spike, vaccine-associated CD4 TCRs spanned it and were dominant at 160-218 and 743-854. The study identified only 6 or 7 AZD1222 recipients as seropositive at baseline.

V lost 5 bases to trimming and J lost 6 bases; unmatched junction nucleotides: 15. This CDR3 contains 16 residues. In germline, CDR1 is MDHEN, CDR2 SYDVKM. This receptor was obtained from an adult who received the AZD1222 COVID-19 vaccine. The sequencing used peripheral blood, collected 28 days after the second AZD1222 dose. The chain links TRBV28 to TRBJ2-7, with 8 bases identical to TRBD1. The CDR3 loop is CASSLGDRNTRGEQYF. The DNA of the CDR3 is TGTGCCAGCAGTCTAGGGGACAGGAATACACGAGGCGAGCAGTACTTC. Based on the CDR3 plus reference TRBV28 and TRBJ2-7, the full variable domain is DVKVTQSSRYLVKRTGEKVFLECVQDMDHENMFWYRQDPGLGLRLIYFSYDVKMKEKGDIPEGYSVSREKKERFSLILESASTNQTSMYLCASSLGDRNTRGEQYFGPGTRLTVT.